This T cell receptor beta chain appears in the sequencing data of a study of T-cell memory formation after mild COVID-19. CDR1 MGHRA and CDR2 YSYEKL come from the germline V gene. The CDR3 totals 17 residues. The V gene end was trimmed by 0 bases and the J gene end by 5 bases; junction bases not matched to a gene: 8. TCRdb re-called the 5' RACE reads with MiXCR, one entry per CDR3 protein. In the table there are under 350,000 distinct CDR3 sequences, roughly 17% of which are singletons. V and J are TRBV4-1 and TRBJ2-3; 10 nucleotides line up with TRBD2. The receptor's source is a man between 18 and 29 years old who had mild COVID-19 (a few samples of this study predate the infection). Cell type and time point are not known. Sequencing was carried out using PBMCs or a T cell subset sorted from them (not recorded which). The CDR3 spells CASSQDYTSGVLDTQYF. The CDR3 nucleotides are TGCGCCAGCAGCCAAGATTACACTAGCGGGGTCCTAGATACGCAGTATTTT.